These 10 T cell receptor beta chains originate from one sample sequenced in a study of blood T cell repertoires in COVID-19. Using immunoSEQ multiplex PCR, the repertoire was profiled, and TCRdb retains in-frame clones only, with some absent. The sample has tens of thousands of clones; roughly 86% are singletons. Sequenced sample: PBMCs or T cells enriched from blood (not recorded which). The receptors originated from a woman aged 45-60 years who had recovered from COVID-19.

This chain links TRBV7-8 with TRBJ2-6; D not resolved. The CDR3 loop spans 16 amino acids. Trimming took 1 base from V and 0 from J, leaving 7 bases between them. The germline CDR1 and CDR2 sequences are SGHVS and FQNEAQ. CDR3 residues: CASSLVWSSGANVLTF. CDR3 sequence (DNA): TGTGCCAGCAGCTTAGTTTGGAGCTCTGGGGCCAACGTCCTGACTTTC.

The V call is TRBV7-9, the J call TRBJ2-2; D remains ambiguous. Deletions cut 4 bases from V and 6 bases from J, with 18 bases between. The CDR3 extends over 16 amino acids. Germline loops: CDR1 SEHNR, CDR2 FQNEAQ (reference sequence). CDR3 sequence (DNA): TGTGCCAGCAGCTCCTTGAGCGTGTCACTGGCCGGGGAGCTGTTTTTT. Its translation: CASSSLSVSLAGELFF.

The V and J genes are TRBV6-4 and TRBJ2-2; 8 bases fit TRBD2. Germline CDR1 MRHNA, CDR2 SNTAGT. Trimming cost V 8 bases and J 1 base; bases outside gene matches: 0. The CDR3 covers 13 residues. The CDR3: CASREGNTGELFF. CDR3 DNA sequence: TGTGCCAGCCGGGAGGGGAACACCGGGGAGCTGTTTTTT.

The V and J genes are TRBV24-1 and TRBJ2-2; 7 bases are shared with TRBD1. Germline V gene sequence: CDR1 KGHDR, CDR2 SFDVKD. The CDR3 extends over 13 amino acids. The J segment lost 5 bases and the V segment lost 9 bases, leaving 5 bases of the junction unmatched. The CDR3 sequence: CATERGQTGELFF. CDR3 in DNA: TGTGCCACCGAGAGGGGGCAGACCGGGGAGCTGTTTTTT.

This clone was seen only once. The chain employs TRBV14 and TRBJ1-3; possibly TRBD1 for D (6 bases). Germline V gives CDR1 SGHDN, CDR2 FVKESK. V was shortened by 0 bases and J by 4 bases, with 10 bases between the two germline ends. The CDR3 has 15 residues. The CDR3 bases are TGTGCCAGCAGCCAAGAGGGGGCCATAGGAAACACCATATATTTT. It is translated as CASSQEGAIGNTIYF.

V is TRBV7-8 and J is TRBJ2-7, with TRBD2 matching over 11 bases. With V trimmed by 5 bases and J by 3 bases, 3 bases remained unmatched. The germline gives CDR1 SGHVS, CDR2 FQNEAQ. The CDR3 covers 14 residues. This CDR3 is CASSGTSGGYEQYF. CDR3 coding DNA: TGTGCCAGCAGCGGAACTAGCGGGGGCTACGAGCAGTACTTC.

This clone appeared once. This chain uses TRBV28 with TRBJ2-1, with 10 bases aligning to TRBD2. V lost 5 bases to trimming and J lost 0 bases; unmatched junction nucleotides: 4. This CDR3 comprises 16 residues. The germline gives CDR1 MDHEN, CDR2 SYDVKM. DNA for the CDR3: TGTGCCAGCAGTCTAGCGGGAGTCAGCTCCTACAATGAGCAGTTCTTC. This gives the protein CASSLAGVSSYNEQFF.

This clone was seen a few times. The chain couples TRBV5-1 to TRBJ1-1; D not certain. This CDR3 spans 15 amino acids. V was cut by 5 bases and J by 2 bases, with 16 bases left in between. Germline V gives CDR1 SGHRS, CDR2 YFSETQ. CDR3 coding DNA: TGCGCCAGCAGGGAGGGCGTTTCTCGAAACACTGAAGCTTTCTTT. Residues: CASREGVSRNTEAFF.

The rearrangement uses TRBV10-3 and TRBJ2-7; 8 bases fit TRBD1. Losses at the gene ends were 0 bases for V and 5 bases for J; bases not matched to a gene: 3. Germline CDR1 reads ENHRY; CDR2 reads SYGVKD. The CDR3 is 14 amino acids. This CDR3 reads CAISESTGVHEQYF. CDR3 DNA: TGTGCCATCAGTGAGTCGACAGGGGTCCACGAGCAGTACTTC.

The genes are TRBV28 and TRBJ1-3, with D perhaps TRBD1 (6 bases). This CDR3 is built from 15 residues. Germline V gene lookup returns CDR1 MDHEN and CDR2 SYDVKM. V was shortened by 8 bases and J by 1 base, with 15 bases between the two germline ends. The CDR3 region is CASGRRGGSGNTIYF. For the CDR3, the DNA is TGTGCCAGCGGCCGAAGAGGGGGTTCTGGAAACACCATATATTTT.